The 30 T cell receptor beta chains below all came from one sample that was sequenced in a study of T cell responses to AZD1222 COVID-19 vaccine. TCRdb's table, derived via immunoSEQ multiplex PCR, lists solely in-frame clones and lacks some. The sample lists 130,000 or so clones; 85% to 95% were seen once. The sample here was peripheral blood, taken on day 0 of AZD1222 vaccination. All receptors come from an adult in good health.

The V and J genes are TRBV13 and TRBJ1-2; maybe TRBD1 (5 bases). CDR1 PRHDT and CDR2 FYEKMQ come from the germline V gene (reference sequence). The CDR3 consists of 15 residues. Trimming removed 1 base at V and 10 bases at J, with 19 bases between. The CDR3 loop is CASSLDRNQGGDYTF. CDR3 sequence (DNA): TGTGCCAGCAGCTTAGACCGCAATCAGGGAGGTGACTACACCTTC.

The gene calls are TRBV7-9 and TRBJ2-5; TRBD2 matches at 7 bases. V shed 2 bases, J shed 3 bases, and the junction held 3 bases outside the gene matches. The length of the CDR3 is 14 residues. Germline lookup yields CDR1 SEHNR and CDR2 FQNEAQ (reference sequence). The CDR3 reads CASSLRGGKETQYF. Here the CDR3 DNA reads TGTGCCAGCAGCTTAAGGGGAGGGAAAGAGACCCAGTACTTC.

This rearrangement joins TRBV7-2 to TRBJ2-1; TRBD2 agrees at 9 bases. With 6 bases clipped from V and 0 bases from J, the junction kept 3 bases outside the gene matches. There are 15 residues in the CDR3. Germline values: CDR1 SGHTA, CDR2 FQGNSA. As DNA, the CDR3 is TGTGCCAGCAGACTAGCGGGCAGCTCCTACAATGAGCAGTTCTTC. Amino acid sequence: CASRLAGSSYNEQFF.

This clone came up once. The rearrangement uses TRBV7-6 and TRBJ2-2; D is perhaps TRBD2 (7 bases). Germline V gene data show CDR1 as SGHVS and CDR2 as FNYEAQ. Trimming took off 4 bases at V and 4 bases at J, with 13 bases between the two ends. The CDR3 extends over 15 amino acids. The CDR3 region is CASSWGGAGTGELFF. The CDR3 nucleotides read TGTGCCAGCAGCTGGGGGGGCGCGGGCACCGGGGAGCTGTTTTTT.

The chain links TRBV2 to TRBJ2-1, with a tentative D call TRBD2 (6 bases). The CDR3 consists of 15 residues. CDR1 and CDR2 (germline): SNHLY, FYNNEI. Trimming removed 6 bases at V and 0 bases at J, with 12 bases between. The CDR3 spells CASSAGTASYNEQFF. CDR3 nucleotide sequence: TGTGCCAGCAGCGCCGGGACTGCCTCCTACAATGAGCAGTTCTTC. The complete variable domain, with remaining parts taken from reference TRBV2 and TRBJ2-1, reads EPEVTQTPSHQVTQMGQEVILRCVPISNHLYFYWYRQILGQKVEFLVSFYNNEISEKSEIFDDQFSVERPDGSNFTLKIRSTKLEDSAMYFCASSAGTASYNEQFFGPGTRLTVL.

The gene calls are TRBV5-6 and TRBJ1-5; D is undetermined. The CDR3 has 14 amino acids. Trimming cost V 3 bases and J 5 bases, with 12 bases left between them. Germline V gene sequence: CDR1 SGHDT, CDR2 YYEEEE. CDR3 coding DNA: TGTGCCAGCAGCTCACGGGTGACGGATCAGCCCCAGCATTTT. This translates into CASSSRVTDQPQHF. The full variable domain, with the rest looked up from reference TRBV5-6 and TRBJ1-5, is DAGVTQSPTHLIKTRGQQVTLRCSPKSGHDTVSWYQQALGQGPQFIFQYYEEEERQRGNFPDRFSGHQFPNYSSELNVNALLLGDSALYLCASSSRVTDQPQHFGDGTRLSIL.

The gene calls are TRBV2 and TRBJ2-5; D is ambiguous. Germline V gives CDR1 SNHLY, CDR2 FYNNEI. With 4 bases removed from V and 2 bases from J, the gap between germline ends came to 8 bases. The CDR3 length is 13 residues. CDR3 coding DNA: TGTGCCAGCAGTGCGTCAGATCAAGAGACCCAGTACTTC. It specifies CASSASDQETQYF. Full variable domain (rest looked up from reference TRBV2 and TRBJ2-5): EPEVTQTPSHQVTQMGQEVILRCVPISNHLYFYWYRQILGQKVEFLVSFYNNEISEKSEIFDDQFSVERPDGSNFTLKIRSTKLEDSAMYFCASSASDQETQYFGPGTRLLVL.

The V and J genes are TRBV19 and TRBJ1-4, with D possibly matching TRBD1 (6 bases). Germline V gene lookup returns CDR1 LNHDA and CDR2 SQIVND (reference sequence). The ends were cut back, 1 base at V and 5 bases at J, with 8 bases in the middle. The CDR3 consists of 14 residues. The CDR3 sequence: CASSIGTANEKLFF. DNA for the CDR3: TGTGCCAGTAGTATAGGGACAGCGAATGAAAAACTGTTTTTT.

The rearrangement joins TRBV11-1 to TRBJ2-1, with 9 bases matching TRBD2. Trimming at V came to 4 bases and at J to 10 bases, leaving 14 bases not matched to a gene. The length of the CDR3 is 16 residues. Germline V lookup: CDR1 SGHAT, CDR2 FQDESV (reference sequence). CDR3 sequence reads: CASSSQAGGPYGEQFF. CDR3 DNA sequence: TGTGCCAGCAGCTCGCAGGCGGGAGGGCCTTACGGGGAGCAGTTCTTC.

V usage is TRBV9 and J usage is TRBJ2-7, with D possibly being TRBD1 (6 bases). The germline V and J ends were trimmed by 3 bases and 3 bases, with 10 bases remaining between them. CDR1 SGDLS and CDR2 YYNGEE come from the germline V gene. The CDR3 totals 13 residues. Written as DNA, the CDR3 is TGTGCCAGCAGCGGAAGGACAGACTACGAGCAGTACTTC. It translates to CASSGRTDYEQYF.

The CDR3 protein is CASSPSSYEQYF. The CDR3 DNA reads as TGTGCCAGCAGTCCATCAAGTTACGAGCAGTACTTC. The genes are TRBV7-8 and TRBJ2-7; D remains ambiguous. Looked up from germline, CDR1 is SGHVS and CDR2 is FQNEAQ. V shed 6 bases and J shed 4 bases, with 10 bases lying between them. The CDR3 has 12 residues.

In this sample, this clone turned up a few times. The rearrangement links TRBV10-3 to TRBJ1-1, with D possibly TRBD1 on 5 matching bases. Trimming removed 6 bases from V and 4 bases from J, with 18 bases in between. This CDR3 is built from 15 residues. The germline V gene encodes CDR1 ENHRY and CDR2 SYGVKD. CDR3 residues: CAIRDRDRPSTEAFF. CDR3 DNA: TGTGCCATCAGGGATCGGGACCGACCGTCCACTGAAGCTTTCTTT.

This clone was detected only once. The chain joins TRBV15 to TRBJ2-7; 10 bases align to TRBD1. CDR1 and CDR2 (germline): LNHNV, YYDKDF (reference sequence). The J segment lost 3 bases and the V segment lost 4 bases, leaving 6 bases of the junction unmatched. This CDR3 comprises 15 residues. The CDR3 sequence: CATSTDRTGGYEQYF. For the CDR3, the DNA is TGTGCCACCAGCACAGATAGGACAGGGGGCTACGAGCAGTACTTC. The full variable domain, completed using reference TRBV15 and TRBJ2-7, is DAMVIQNPRYQVTQFGKPVTLSCSQTLNHNVMYWYQQKSSQAPKLLFHYYDKDFNNEADTPDNFQSRRPNTSFCFLDIRSPGLGDTAMYLCATSTDRTGGYEQYFGPGTRLTVT.

The V call is TRBV27, the J call TRBJ2-1; perhaps TRBD2 as D (7 bases). Germline assignment: CDR1 MNHEY and CDR2 SMNVEV (reference sequence). This CDR3 region has 14 residues. V was cut by 5 bases and J by 10 bases, with 18 bases left in between. The DNA of the CDR3 is TGTGCCAGCAGTGCCCGGGGGGCCGTTAGGGAGCAGTTCTTC. This codes for CASSARGAVREQFF.

The chain couples TRBV2 to TRBJ1-2; 7 nucleotides match TRBD1. The CDR3 sequence is 14 residues long. With V trimmed by 3 bases and J by 6 bases, 7 bases remained unmatched. Germline values: CDR1 SNHLY, CDR2 FYNNEI. The CDR3 nucleotides read TGTGCCAGCAGTGATAGAGGAGGGGGCGATGGCTACACCTTC. This translates into CASSDRGGGDGYTF.

CDR3 DNA sequence: TGTGCCAGCAGTCGAGAGGCTGAAGCTTTCTTT. It translates to CASSREAEAFF. The chain is built from TRBV7-6 and TRBJ1-1; D gene uncertain. Germline CDR1 SGHVS, CDR2 FNYEAQ. This CDR3 is 11 amino acids long. V lost 6 bases, J lost 6 bases, and 8 bases lay in between.

V usage is TRBV18 and J usage is TRBJ1-2; TRBD1 matches 9 bases. The CDR3 has 20 amino acids. With V trimmed by 6 bases and J by 0 bases, 20 bases remained unmatched. Germline lookup yields CDR1 KGHSH and CDR2 LQKENI. In nucleotides, the CDR3 is TGTGCCAGCTCGGAGGACAGGGGTTATGTTGGGCTTCTTACTAACTATGGCTACACCTTC. It translates to CASSEDRGYVGLLTNYGYTF.

The V gene is TRBV3-1 (or the pseudogene TRBV3-2), the J gene TRBJ1-5; D is undetermined. The CDR3 has 13 residues. Germline V gene lookup returns CDR1 LGHDT and CDR2 YNNKEL (reference sequence). V was shortened by 0 bases and J by 8 bases, with 8 bases between the two germline ends. The CDR3 DNA reads as TGTGCCAGCAGCCAAGATATAGGAAAGCCCCAGCATTTT. Residues: CASSQDIGKPQHF.

This sequence joins TRBV7-2 and TRBJ2-7; TRBD2 agrees at 9 bases. The CDR3 runs 15 residues. J lost 4 bases, V lost 2 bases, and 6 bases had no gene match. CDR1 is SGHTA, CDR2 FQGNSA, per germline. The CDR3 region has the DNA TGTGCCAGCAGCTTATCCGGACTAGCGAATTACGAGCAGTACTTC. Residues: CASSLSGLANYEQYF.

The chain combines TRBV6-2 or TRBV6-3 with TRBJ2-1, with 10 positions matching TRBD2. The CDR3 runs to 18 residues. V shed 2 bases and J 3 bases; nucleotides not matched to a gene: 10. In germline, CDR1 is MNHEY, CDR2 SVGEGT. The CDR3 DNA follows: TGTGCCAGCAGTTACGTTCCCACTAGCGGGAAGAACTACAATGAGCAGTTCTTC. Amino acid sequence: CASSYVPTSGKNYNEQFF.

The chain is built from TRBV10-2 and TRBJ2-6; D is unresolved. The CDR3 loop spans 12 amino acids. The germline V gene encodes CDR1 WSHSY and CDR2 SAAADI. V lost 8 bases, J lost 4 bases, and 6 bases lay in between. CDR3 coding DNA: TGCGCCAGCCACGGGGGGGCCAACGTCCTGACTTTC. The encoded protein is CASHGGANVLTF.

The J gene is TRBJ2-5, the V gene TRBV19, with TRBD1 matching over 8 bases. Trimming took 6 bases from V and 2 from J; bases not matched to a gene: 5. The CDR3 loop spans 14 amino acids. Germline V lookup: CDR1 LNHDA, CDR2 SQIVND (reference sequence). DNA of the CDR3: TGTGCCAGTAGAGACAGGGGACGACAAGAGACCCAGTACTTC. It yields the protein CASRDRGRQETQYF. Combining the CDR3 with reference TRBV19 and TRBJ2-5 gives the whole variable domain DGGITQSPKYLFRKEGQNVTLSCEQNLNHDAMYWYRQDPGQGLRLIYYSQIVNDFQKGDIAEGYSVSREKKESFPLTVTSAQKNPTAFYLCASRDRGRQETQYFGPGTRLLVL.

This rearrangement joins TRBV6-5 to TRBJ1-5; the D is unclear. Trimming took 2 bases from V and 4 from J, leaving 9 bases between them. Germline CDR1 reads MNHEY; CDR2 reads SVGAGI. The CDR3 is 14 residues long. In DNA form, the CDR3 reads TGTGCCAGCAGTTACGGGCCCGCAAATCAGCCCCAGCATTTT. This encodes CASSYGPANQPQHF.

V and J are TRBV6-2 or TRBV6-3 and TRBJ2-2; weak D call: TRBD1 (6 bases). Trimming took 5 bases from V and 3 from J, leaving 10 bases between them. Per germline, CDR1 MNHEY and CDR2 SVGEGT. The CDR3 totals 14 residues. CDR3 region: CASSEWGHTGELFF. CDR3 bases: TGTGCCAGCAGTGAGTGGGGGCACACCGGGGAGCTGTTTTTT.

The chain uses TRBV4-1 and TRBJ1-4, with D possibly TRBD1 on 6 matching bases. The ends were cut back, 3 bases at V and 6 bases at J, with 14 bases in the middle. CDR1 and CDR2 from the germline V gene are MGHRA and YSYEKL. There are 15 residues in the CDR3. CDR3 nucleotides: TGCGCCAGCAGCCAGGGTCCCTACAGGGATGAAAAACTGTTTTTT. Encoded protein: CASSQGPYRDEKLFF.

The chain couples TRBV29-1 to TRBJ2-1; 13 nucleotides align to TRBD2. The V gene's germline CDR1 is SQVTM and CDR2 ANQGSEA. The CDR3 has 16 amino acids. The V gene end was trimmed by 8 bases and the J gene end by 2 bases; junction bases not matched to a gene: 9. CDR3 loop: CSLTGLAGQPYNEQFF. DNA of the CDR3: TGCAGCCTCACGGGACTAGCGGGACAACCCTACAATGAGCAGTTCTTC.

This clone appeared once. This chain links TRBV5-1 with TRBJ2-1, with 9 bases fitting TRBD1. The CDR3 extends over 15 amino acids. Germline-derived CDR1 and CDR2 are SGHRS and YFSETQ. V lost 0 bases and J lost 10; bases outside the gene matches: 8. The CDR3 bases are TGCGCCAGCAGCTTGGGGGGACAGGGAACGGGAGAGCAGTTCTTC. Its translation: CASSLGGQGTGEQFF.

This chain connects TRBV2 to TRBJ1-1; maybe TRBD1 (5 bases). The CDR3 is made up of 13 amino acids. Per germline, CDR1 SNHLY and CDR2 FYNNEI. V was cut by 7 bases and J by 5 bases, with 14 bases left in between. The CDR3 here is CASMQGGWTEAFF. The DNA for the CDR3 is TGTGCCAGCATGCAGGGAGGATGGACTGAAGCTTTCTTT. Based on the CDR3 plus reference TRBV2 and TRBJ1-1, the full variable domain is EPEVTQTPSHQVTQMGQEVILRCVPISNHLYFYWYRQILGQKVEFLVSFYNNEISEKSEIFDDQFSVERPDGSNFTLKIRSTKLEDSAMYFCASMQGGWTEAFFGQGTRLTVV.

The chain combines TRBV5-6 with TRBJ1-1; D unresolved. This CDR3 spans 15 amino acids. V lost 0 bases to trimming and J lost 0 bases, with 9 bases between them. Germline CDR1 and CDR2: SGHDT and YYEEEE. CDR3 DNA: TGTGCCAGCAGCTTGGACACAAAGATGAACACTGAAGCTTTCTTT. This gives the protein CASSLDTKMNTEAFF.

V gene TRBV5-1 combines with J gene TRBJ1-1; possibly TRBD1 for D (5 bases). This CDR3 region has 15 residues. The germline V and J ends were trimmed by 0 bases and 4 bases, with 13 bases remaining between them. Germline values: CDR1 SGHRS, CDR2 YFSETQ. The DNA for the CDR3 is TGCGCCAGCAGCTTGGGAGGCCAGGGTGGCACTGAAGCTTTCTTT. Residues: CASSLGGQGGTEAFF.